This is a list of T cell receptor beta chains from one sample in a study of beta chain features in type 1 diabetes. Using immunoSEQ multiplex PCR, the repertoire was profiled, and TCRdb retains in-frame clones only, with some absent. The table includes 900,000 or so clones, 17% detected once. The sequenced sample was naive CD4+ T cells from blood. The receptors were sampled from a young woman in good health. Each CDR3 is given with its conserved first and last residue. The D gene is left open where the match is weak. Where a row states a size, it is once, few, many or the class of an expanded clone; other rows omit it.

J | size | V | length | D | CDR3 | DNA
TRBJ2-5 | . | TRBV7-9 | 12 | . | CASSLQQETQYF | TGTGCCAGCAGCTTGCAACAAGAGACCCAGTACTTC
TRBJ1-4 | few | TRBV9 | 15 | . | CASSISGTSNEKLFF | TGTGCCAGCAGCATTTCCGGGACTTCTAATGAAAAACTGTTTTTT
TRBJ1-1 | . | TRBV19 | 12 | . | CASSGYNTEAFF | TGTGCCAGTAGTGGCTATAACACTGAAGCTTTCTTT
TRBJ1-1 | . | TRBV29-1 | 10 | . | CSVAHGEAFF | TGCAGCGTTGCTCACGGGGAAGCTTTCTTT
TRBJ1-4 | . | TRBV5-5 | 13 | . | CASSLIANEKLFF | TGTGCCAGCAGCTTGATTGCTAATGAAAAACTGTTTTTT
TRBJ2-1 | . | TRBV12-2 | 17 | . | CASRKKIWGLGYNEQFF | TGTGCAAGTCGCAAGAAGATTTGGGGCCTCGGCTACAATGAGCAGTTCTTC
TRBJ1-5 | . | TRBV28 | 10 | . | CASGEAPQHF | TGTGCCAGTGGTGAGGCTCCCCAGCATTTT
TRBJ2-6 | few | TRBV14 | 17 | . | CASSLRAVSSGANVLTF | TGTGCCAGCAGCCTCCGGGCGGTGAGCTCTGGGGCCAACGTCCTGACTTTC
TRBJ2-3 | . | TRBV4-2 | 17 | . | CASSQNPLVNIGRTQYF | TGTGCCAGCAGCCAAAACCCACTAGTAAACATCGGTCGTACGCAGTATTTT
TRBJ1-2 | . | TRBV4-2 | 17 | . | CASSQVQLSKASYGYTF | TGTGCCAGCAGCCAAGTTCAACTTTCCAAGGCCTCCTATGGCTACACCTTC
TRBJ2-5 | . | TRBV28 | 16 | TRBD2 | CASSLGGSRVGRTQYF | TGTGCCAGCAGTTTGGGGGGGTCCCGAGTAGGTCGGACCCAGTACTTC
TRBJ2-7 | few | TRBV10-3 | 15 | . | CARKGDGSSSYEQYF | TGTGCCAGGAAGGGGGACGGGAGTAGTTCCTACGAGCAGTACTTC
TRBJ2-7 | . | TRBV19 | 12 | TRBD1 | CASGQGAYEQYF | TGTGCCAGCGGACAGGGGGCCTACGAGCAGTACTTC
TRBJ2-5 | . | TRBV9 | 16 | TRBD2 | CASSAGRLAGVETQYF | TGTGCCAGCAGCGCGGGGCGGCTAGCGGGAGTAGAGACCCAGTACTTC
TRBJ1-4 | few | TRBV18 | 14 | . | CASSPGLANEKLFF | TGTGCCAGCTCACCGGGTCTGGCTAATGAAAAACTGTTTTTT
TRBJ1-1 | . | TRBV19 | 16 | TRBD1 | CASRPTGASRRTEAFF | TGTGCCAGTAGGCCAACAGGGGCCTCCCGAAGGACTGAAGCTTTCTTT
TRBJ1-1 | few | TRBV5-4 | 13 | . | CASSKTSYAEAFF | TGTGCCAGCAGCAAAACAAGTTACGCTGAAGCTTTCTTT
TRBJ2-1 | once | TRBV7-2 | 16 | . | CASSLAFQVRYNEQFF | TGTGCCAGCAGCTTAGCTTTCCAGGTACGGTACAATGAGCAGTTCTTC
TRBJ2-3 | . | TRBV2 | 14 | TRBD2 | CASSAQRELNTQYF | TGTGCCAGCAGTGCTCAGCGGGAGTTAAATACGCAGTATTTT
TRBJ2-7 | . | TRBV9 | 13 | . | CASSVAGTYEQYF | TGTGCCAGCAGCGTAGCGGGCACTTACGAGCAGTACTTC
TRBJ2-1 | . | TRBV7-9 | 11 | . | CASSPRWEQFF | TGTGCCAGCAGCCCCCGGTGGGAGCAGTTCTTC
TRBJ2-1 | few | TRBV7-2 | 17 | TRBD1 | CASSSQPRQGPINEQFF | TGTGCCAGCAGCTCCCAACCTCGACAGGGTCCAATCAATGAGCAGTTCTTC
TRBJ2-7 | . | TRBV7-9 | 15 | . | CASSPRGTRLYEQYF | TGTGCCAGCAGCCCCCGGGGGACTCGGCTCTACGAGCAGTACTTC
TRBJ1-2 | few | TRBV9 | 14 | . | CASSVGTVAWGYTF | TGTGCCAGCAGCGTAGGGACAGTTGCCTGGGGCTACACCTTC
TRBJ2-2 | . | TRBV2 | 12 | . | CASWLQAGELFF | TGTGCCAGCTGGTTACAAGCCGGGGAGCTGTTTTTT
TRBJ1-3 | few | TRBV5-1 | 15 | . | CASSLEPGPGNTIYF | TGCGCCAGCAGCTTGGAGCCAGGGCCTGGAAACACCATATATTTT
TRBJ2-6 | few | TRBV28 | 12 | . | CASTTGANVLTF | TGTGCCAGTACTACTGGGGCCAACGTCCTGACTTTC
TRBJ2-2 | . | TRBV18 | 16 | TRBD1 | CASSPARDSSIGELFF | TGTGCCAGCTCACCAGCCCGGGACAGCTCGATCGGGGAGCTGTTTTTT
TRBJ2-7 | few | TRBV28 | 15 | TRBD1 | CASSPFGTGVYEQYF | TGTGCCAGCAGTCCGTTCGGGACAGGAGTCTACGAGCAGTACTTC
TRBJ2-2 | . | TRBV4-3 | 18 | . | CASSQEAPDRANTGELFF | TGCGCCAGCAGCCAAGAAGCGCCGGACCGCGCGAACACCGGGGAGCTGTTTTTT
TRBJ2-3 | . | TRBV13 | 13 | . | CASSSTSTDTQYF | TGTGCCAGCAGCTCCACGAGTACAGATACGCAGTATTTT
TRBJ2-2 | . | TRBV5-6 | 18 | TRBD2 | CASSRGLAGGPVTGELFF | TGTGCCAGCAGCAGGGGACTAGCGGGAGGGCCGGTCACCGGGGAGCTGTTTTTT
TRBJ1-1 | . | TRBV5-4 | 14 | . | CASSQETWDTEAFF | TGCGCCAGCAGCCAAGAGACATGGGACACTGAAGCTTTCTTT
TRBJ1-1 | . | TRBV27 | 16 | . | CASSLSTQGTPTEAFF | TGTGCCAGCAGTTTATCGACCCAGGGGACCCCCACTGAAGCTTTCTTT
TRBJ1-1 | few | TRBV7-2 | 15 | . | CASRPQELRNTEAFF | TGTGCCAGCAGACCGCAGGAGCTTAGGAACACTGAAGCTTTCTTT
TRBJ2-1 | . | TRBV7-7 | 16 | . | CASSPRMTSSYNEQFF | TGTGCTAGCAGCCCTCGGATGACTAGCTCCTACAATGAGCAGTTCTTC
TRBJ1-1 | . | TRBV4-1 | 16 | TRBD1 | CASSQALRDRGPEAFF | TGCGCCAGCAGCCAAGCTTTACGGGACAGGGGCCCTGAAGCTTTCTTT
TRBJ2-3 | . | TRBV7-8 | 19 | TRBD2 | CASSLPLAGDLAGTDTQYF | TGTGCCAGCAGCTTACCACTAGCGGGAGATTTAGCGGGCACAGATACGCAGTATTTT
TRBJ1-2 | few | TRBV18 | 16 | . | CASSEAAWERVHGYTF | TGTGCCAGCTCCGAAGCGGCCTGGGAGAGGGTGCATGGCTACACCTTC
TRBJ1-2 | . | TRBV10-3 | 14 | TRBD1 | CAIREPGQGGGYTF | TGTGCCATCAGGGAACCGGGACAGGGAGGTGGCTACACCTTC
TRBJ2-7 | few | TRBV13 | 12 | . | CASSLGSYEQYF | TGTGCCAGCAGCTTAGGCTCCTACGAGCAGTACTTC
TRBJ2-2 | few | TRBV7-3 | 15 | . | CASSLTGTYTGELFF | TGTGCCAGCAGCTTAACCGGGACTTACACCGGGGAGCTGTTTTTT
TRBJ1-1 | few | TRBV4-3 | 13 | . | CASSPGAVTEAFF | TGCGCCAGCAGTCCAGGGGCAGTCACTGAAGCTTTCTTT
TRBJ2-7 | few | TRBV20-1 | 11 | . | CSWGISYEQYF | TGCAGTTGGGGGATCTCCTACGAGCAGTACTTC
TRBJ2-3 | . | TRBV5-4 | 13 | . | CASSSTAADTQYF | TGTGCCAGCAGCTCGACGGCGGCAGATACGCAGTATTTT
TRBJ2-3 | few | TRBV7-9 | 16 | TRBD2 | CASSSLGLTSTDTQYF | TGTGCCAGCAGCTCCCTGGGACTAACTAGCACAGATACGCAGTATTTT
TRBJ2-4 | . | TRBV28 | 16 | . | CASSRRGVGTKNIQYF | TGTGCCAGCAGTCGAAGGGGCGTGGGAACCAAAAACATTCAGTACTTC
TRBJ1-1 | few | TRBV19 | 13 | . | CASGGGRGTEAFF | TGTGCCAGTGGAGGGGGGCGAGGCACTGAAGCTTTCTTT
TRBJ1-1 | . | TRBV19 | 15 | . | CASSIVPEPNTEAFF | TGTGCCAGTAGTATAGTCCCGGAACCGAACACTGAAGCTTTCTTT
TRBJ2-7 | few | TRBV28 | 15 | TRBD2 | CASSLWASGTDEQYF | TGTGCCAGCAGTTTATGGGCTAGCGGAACCGACGAGCAGTACTTC